This T cell receptor (beta chain) is drawn from a study of molecular identifiers for immune sequencing clone quantification. Background on the study: In replicates, the authors split RNA from approximately 22,000 or 94,000 naive CD8 cells five ways and sequenced four. Study-wide points: Clonotypes surpassing 20 RNA copies contained over 98% of effector molecules, versus under 1% in naive cells.

Previously published methods and listed TCR primers were used for the bulk TCR libraries. TCRdb itself ran the PCR reads through MiXCR, one entry per CDR3 protein. The repertoire includes some 320,000 distinct CDR3 sequences, 24% of them detected once, and about 0.7% sits in the top ten. Sorting recovered naive CD8 T cells on a CD8+CD4-CCR7+CD45RA+ profile. There are 13 residues in the CDR3. J was trimmed by 10 bases and V by 6 bases; bases with no gene match: 7. Germline V lookup: CDR1 SQVTM, CDR2 ANQGSEA. This clonotype was picked up many times. Its antigen is undetermined. Sequencing used naive CD8+ T cells from blood, with Jurkat cell RNA spiked in. Subset defined: FACS-sorted CD8+CD4-CCR7+CD45RA+ naive T cells. V usage is TRBV29-1 and J usage is TRBJ2-1, with 12 bases that match TRBD1. The clonotype comes from a human donor in good health. Some libraries in this study had Jurkat cell RNA spiked in. The CDR3 reads CSVLGQGAGEQFF. CDR3 nucleotides: TGCAGCGTCCTGGGACAGGGGGCTGGAGAGCAGTTCTTC.